The clone carrying this T cell receptor beta chain has at least ten counts. Trimming left V 2 bases short and J 2 bases short, with 17 bases between. CDR1 and CDR2 (germline): DFQATT, SNEGSKA (reference sequence). The CDR3 spans 16 residues. Specified time point: patch test 1, 2 weeks after DPC sensitization. Noted treatment: therapeutic diphenylcyclopropenone sensitization with weekly scalp DPC. Total RNA was extracted from unfractionated whole blood. The library tagged individual cDNA molecules with unique molecular identifiers. TCRdb recomputed calls from the RACE reads with MiXCR, one row per CDR3 protein. This table holds 150,000 to 200,000 distinct CDR3 sequences, about 15% found once. The entry originates in a study of human T cells and chemical hapten exposure.

This clonotype was obtained from a woman in her twenties or thirties with alopecia areata. Some clones in this sample may be carry-over from other donors' samples. The material sequenced was whole blood, taken in connection with sensitization to the hapten diphenylcyclopropenone (DPC). The V call is TRBV20-1, the J call TRBJ2-3; D is possibly TRBD2 (7 bases). This chain's CDR3 is CSARRERDTYTDTQYF. The DNA for the CDR3 is TGCAGTGCTAGACGAGAGCGGGACACCTACACAGATACGCAGTATTTT.